This entry is about one T cell receptor beta chain. As originally analysed: Cell counts per sample came from amplifying reference gene primers. Using immunoSEQ multiplex PCR, the repertoire was profiled, and TCRdb retains in-frame clones only, with some absent. V and J calls and clone size come straight from that table; D and trimming were deduced from the DNA. This table holds just over 95,000 clones, 90% found once. The CDR3 sequence is 15 residues long. The ends lost 9 bases at V and 3 bases at J; junction bases unmatched: 13. The germline V gene has CDR1 KGHDR and CDR2 SFDVKD. These data are taken from a study of blood T cell repertoires in COVID-19. At the level of the study: Specimens from acute and convalescent COVID-19 originated in the United States, Italy and Spain. PBMCs, B-cell-depleted T cells, or T cells provided the cDNA or gDNA that made up the material.

This sequence was found in a man in his sixties with acute or convalescent COVID-19. The gene calls are TRBV24-1 and TRBJ2-7; TRBD1 aligns across 7 bases. The sample consisted of peripheral blood. CDR3 DNA sequence: TGTGCCACCCCCAAGGGCAGGGGGATCAACTACGAGCAGTACTTC. This encodes CATPKGRGINYEQYF.